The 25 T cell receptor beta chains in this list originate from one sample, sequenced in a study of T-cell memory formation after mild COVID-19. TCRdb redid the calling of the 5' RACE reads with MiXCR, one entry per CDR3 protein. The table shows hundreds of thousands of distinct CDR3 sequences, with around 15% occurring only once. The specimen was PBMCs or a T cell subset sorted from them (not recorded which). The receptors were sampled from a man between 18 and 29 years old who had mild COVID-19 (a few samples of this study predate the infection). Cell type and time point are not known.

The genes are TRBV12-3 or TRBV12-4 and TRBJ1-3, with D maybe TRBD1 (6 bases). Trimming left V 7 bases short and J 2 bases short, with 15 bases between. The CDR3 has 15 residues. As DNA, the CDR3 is TGTGCCAGCACTCCCGGGGGGGGGCCTGGAAACACCATATATTTT. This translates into CASTPGGGPGNTIYF.

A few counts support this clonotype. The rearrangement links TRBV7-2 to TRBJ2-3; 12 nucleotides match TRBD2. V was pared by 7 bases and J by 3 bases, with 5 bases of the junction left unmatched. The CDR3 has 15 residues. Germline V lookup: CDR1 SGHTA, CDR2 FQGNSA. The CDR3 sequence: CASTSGLAGTDTQYF. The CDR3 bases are TGTGCCAGCACCTCCGGACTAGCGGGAACAGATACGCAGTATTTT.

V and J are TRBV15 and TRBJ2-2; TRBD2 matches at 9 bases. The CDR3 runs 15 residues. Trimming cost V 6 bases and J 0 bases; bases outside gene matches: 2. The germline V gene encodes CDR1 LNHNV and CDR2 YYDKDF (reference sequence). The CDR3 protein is CATRLAGANTGELFF. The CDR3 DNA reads TGTGCCACCAGGTTAGCGGGGGCGAACACCGGGGAGCTGTTTTTT. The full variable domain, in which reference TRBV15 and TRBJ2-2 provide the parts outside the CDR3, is DAMVIQNPRYQVTQFGKPVTLSCSQTLNHNVMYWYQQKSSQAPKLLFHYYDKDFNNEADTPDNFQSRRPNTSFCFLDIRSPGLGDTAMYLCATRLAGANTGELFFGEGSRLTVL.

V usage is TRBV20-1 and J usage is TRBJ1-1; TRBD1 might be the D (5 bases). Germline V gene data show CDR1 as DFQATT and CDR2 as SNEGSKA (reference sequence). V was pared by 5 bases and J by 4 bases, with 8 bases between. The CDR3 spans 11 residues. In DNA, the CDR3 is TGCAGTGCTCGGGGGATCACTGAAGCTTTCTTT. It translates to CSARGITEAFF.

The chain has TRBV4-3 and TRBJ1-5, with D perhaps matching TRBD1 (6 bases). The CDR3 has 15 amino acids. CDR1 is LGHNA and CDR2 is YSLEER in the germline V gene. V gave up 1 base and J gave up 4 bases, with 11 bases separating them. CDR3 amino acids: CASSQGAQGNQPQHF. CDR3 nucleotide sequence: TGCGCCAGCAGCCAAGGGGCACAGGGTAATCAGCCCCAGCATTTT.

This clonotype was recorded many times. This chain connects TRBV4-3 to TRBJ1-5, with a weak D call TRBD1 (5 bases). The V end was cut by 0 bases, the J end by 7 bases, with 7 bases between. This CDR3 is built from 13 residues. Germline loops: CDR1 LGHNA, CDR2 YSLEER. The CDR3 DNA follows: TGCGCCAGCAGCCAAGATGAGGGGCAGCCCCAGCATTTT. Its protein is CASSQDEGQPQHF.

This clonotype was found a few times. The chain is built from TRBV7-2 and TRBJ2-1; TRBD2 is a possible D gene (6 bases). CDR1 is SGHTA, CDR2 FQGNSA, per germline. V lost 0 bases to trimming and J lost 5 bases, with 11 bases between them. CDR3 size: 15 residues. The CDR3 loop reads CASSLAGGMDNEQFF. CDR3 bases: TGTGCCAGCAGCTTAGCGGGGGGAATGGACAATGAGCAGTTCTTC.

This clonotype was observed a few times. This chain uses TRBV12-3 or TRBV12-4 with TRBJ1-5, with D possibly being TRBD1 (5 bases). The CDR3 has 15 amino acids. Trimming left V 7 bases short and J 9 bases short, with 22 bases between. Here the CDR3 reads CASTISGGVLRPQHF. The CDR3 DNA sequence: TGTGCCAGCACAATATCTGGGGGGGTCTTGAGGCCCCAGCATTTT.

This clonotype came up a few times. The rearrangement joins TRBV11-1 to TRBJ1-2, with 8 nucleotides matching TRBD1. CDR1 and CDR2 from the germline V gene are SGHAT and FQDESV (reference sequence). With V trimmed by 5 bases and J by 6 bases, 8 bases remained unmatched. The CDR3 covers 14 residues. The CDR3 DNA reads TGTGCCAGCAGCCTCGACAGGGGTGGAAATGGCTACACCTTC. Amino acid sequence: CASSLDRGGNGYTF.

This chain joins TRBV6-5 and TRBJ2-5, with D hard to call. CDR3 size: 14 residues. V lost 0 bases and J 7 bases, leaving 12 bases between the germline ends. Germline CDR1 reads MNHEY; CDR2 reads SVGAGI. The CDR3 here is CASSYSMGSGTQYF. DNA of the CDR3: TGTGCCAGCAGTTACTCTATGGGGTCCGGGACCCAGTACTTC.

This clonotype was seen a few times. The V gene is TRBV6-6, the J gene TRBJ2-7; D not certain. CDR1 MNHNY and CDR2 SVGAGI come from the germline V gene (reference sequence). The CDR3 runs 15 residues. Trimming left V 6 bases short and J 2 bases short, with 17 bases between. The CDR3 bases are TGTGCCAGCAGAGACTCAGCCCTAGGAGCCTACGAGCAGTACTTC. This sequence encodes CASRDSALGAYEQYF.

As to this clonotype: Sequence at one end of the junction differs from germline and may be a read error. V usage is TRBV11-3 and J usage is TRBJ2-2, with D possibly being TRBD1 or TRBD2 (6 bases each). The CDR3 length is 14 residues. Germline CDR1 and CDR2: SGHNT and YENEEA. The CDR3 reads CASSPSSGGGGLFF. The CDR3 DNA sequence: TGTGCCAGCAGCCCCTCGTCGGGCGGAGGGGGGCTGTTTTTT.

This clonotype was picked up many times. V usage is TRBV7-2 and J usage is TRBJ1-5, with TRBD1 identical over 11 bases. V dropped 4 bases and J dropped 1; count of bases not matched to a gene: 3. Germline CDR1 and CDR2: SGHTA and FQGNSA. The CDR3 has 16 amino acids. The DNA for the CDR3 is TGTGCCAGCAGCTGGACAGGGGGCAGGAGCAATCAGCCCCAGCATTTT. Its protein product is CASSWTGGRSNQPQHF. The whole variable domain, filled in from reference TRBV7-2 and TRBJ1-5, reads GAGVSQSPSNKVTEKGKDVELRCDPISGHTALYWYRQSLGQGLEFLIYFQGNSAPDKSGLPSDRFSAERTGGSVSTLTIQRTQQEDSAVYLCASSWTGGRSNQPQHFGDGTRLSIL.

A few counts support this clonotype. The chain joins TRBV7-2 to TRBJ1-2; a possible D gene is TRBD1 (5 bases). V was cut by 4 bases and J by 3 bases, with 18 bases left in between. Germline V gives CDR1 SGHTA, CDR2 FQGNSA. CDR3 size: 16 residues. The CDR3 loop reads CASSSPLGVGDYGYTF. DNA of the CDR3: TGTGCCAGCAGCTCCCCGCTAGGGGTCGGGGACTATGGCTACACCTTC.

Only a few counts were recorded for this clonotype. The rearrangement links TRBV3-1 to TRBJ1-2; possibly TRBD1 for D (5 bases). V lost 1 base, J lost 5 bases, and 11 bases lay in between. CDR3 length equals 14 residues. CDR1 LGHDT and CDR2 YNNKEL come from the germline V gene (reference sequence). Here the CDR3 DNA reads TGTGCCAGCAGCCAAGGGGACCGTAGGTATGGCTACACCTTC. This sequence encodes CASSQGDRRYGYTF. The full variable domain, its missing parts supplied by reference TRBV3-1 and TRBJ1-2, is DTAVSQTPKYLVTQMGNDKSIKCEQNLGHDTMYWYKQDSKKFLKIMFSYNNKELIINETVPNRFSPKSPDKAHLNLHINSLELGDSAVYFCASSQGDRRYGYTFGSGTRLTVV.

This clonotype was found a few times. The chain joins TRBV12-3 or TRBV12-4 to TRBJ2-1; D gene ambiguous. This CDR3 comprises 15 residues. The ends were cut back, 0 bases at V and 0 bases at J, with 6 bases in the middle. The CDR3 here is CASSLAESSYNEQFF. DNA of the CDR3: TGTGCCAGCAGTTTAGCGGAGAGCTCCTACAATGAGCAGTTCTTC.

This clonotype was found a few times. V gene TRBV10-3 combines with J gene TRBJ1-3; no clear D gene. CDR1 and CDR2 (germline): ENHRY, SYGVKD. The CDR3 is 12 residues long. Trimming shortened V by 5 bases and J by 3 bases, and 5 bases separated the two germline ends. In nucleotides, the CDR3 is TGTGCCATCAGTTTCGGTGGAAACACCATATATTTT. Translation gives CAISFGGNTIYF.

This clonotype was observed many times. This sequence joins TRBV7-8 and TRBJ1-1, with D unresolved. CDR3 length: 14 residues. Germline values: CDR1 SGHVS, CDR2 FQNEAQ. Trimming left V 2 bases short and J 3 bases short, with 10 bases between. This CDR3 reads CASSLPTPDTEAFF. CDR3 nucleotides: TGTGCCAGCAGCTTACCAACCCCTGACACTGAAGCTTTCTTT.

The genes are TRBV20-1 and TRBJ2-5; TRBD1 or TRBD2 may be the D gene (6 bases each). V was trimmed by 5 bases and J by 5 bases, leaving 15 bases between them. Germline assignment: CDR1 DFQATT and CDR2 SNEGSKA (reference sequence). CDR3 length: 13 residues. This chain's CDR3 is CSAPRGGRETQYF. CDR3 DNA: TGCAGTGCTCCCCGAGGGGGGAGGGAGACCCAGTACTTC.

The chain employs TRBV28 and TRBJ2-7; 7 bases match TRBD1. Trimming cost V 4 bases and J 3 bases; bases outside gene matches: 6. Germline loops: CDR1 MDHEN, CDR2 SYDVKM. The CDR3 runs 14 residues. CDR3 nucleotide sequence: TGTGCCAGCAGTTACATTGGGACAGACTACGAGCAGTACTTC. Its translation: CASSYIGTDYEQYF.

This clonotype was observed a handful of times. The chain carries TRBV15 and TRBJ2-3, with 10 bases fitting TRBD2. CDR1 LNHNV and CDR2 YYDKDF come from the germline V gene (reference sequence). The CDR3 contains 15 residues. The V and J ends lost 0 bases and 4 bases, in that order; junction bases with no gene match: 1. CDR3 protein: CATSRDLAGADTQYF. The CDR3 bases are TGTGCCACCAGCAGAGATCTAGCGGGGGCAGATACGCAGTATTTT.

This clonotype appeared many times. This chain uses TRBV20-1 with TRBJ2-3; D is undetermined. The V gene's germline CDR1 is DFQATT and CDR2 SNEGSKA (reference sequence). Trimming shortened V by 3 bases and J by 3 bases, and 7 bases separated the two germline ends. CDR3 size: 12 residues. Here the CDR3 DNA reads TGCAGTGCTAGTATACAGACAGATACGCAGTATTTT. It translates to CSASIQTDTQYF.

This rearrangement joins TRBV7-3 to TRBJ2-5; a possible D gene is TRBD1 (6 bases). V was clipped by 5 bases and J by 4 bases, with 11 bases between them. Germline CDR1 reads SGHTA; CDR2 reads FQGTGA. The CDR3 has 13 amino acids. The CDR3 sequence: CASSEDSRETQYF. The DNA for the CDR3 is TGTGCCAGCAGCGAGGACAGTCGAGAGACCCAGTACTTC. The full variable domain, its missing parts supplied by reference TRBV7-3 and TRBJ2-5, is GAGVSQTPSNKVTEKGKYVELRCDPISGHTALYWYRQSLGQGPEFLIYFQGTGAADDSGLPNDRFFAVRPEGSVSTLKIQRTERGDSAVYLCASSEDSRETQYFGPGTRLLVL.

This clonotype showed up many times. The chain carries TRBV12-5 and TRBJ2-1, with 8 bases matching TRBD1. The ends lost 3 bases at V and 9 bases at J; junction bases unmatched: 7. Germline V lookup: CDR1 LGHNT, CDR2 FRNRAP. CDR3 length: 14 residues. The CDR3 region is CASGFGTGVFEQFF. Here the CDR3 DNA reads TGTGCTAGTGGTTTCGGGACAGGAGTCTTTGAGCAGTTCTTC.

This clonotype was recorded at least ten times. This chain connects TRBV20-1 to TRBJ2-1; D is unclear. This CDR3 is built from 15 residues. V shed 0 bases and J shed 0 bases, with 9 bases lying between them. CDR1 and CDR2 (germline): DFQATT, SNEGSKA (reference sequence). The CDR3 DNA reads TGCAGTGCTAGAGATCGCCTTAGCTCCTACAATGAGCAGTTCTTC. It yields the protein CSARDRLSSYNEQFF.